In its sample, the clone carrying this T cell receptor (beta chain) was seen once. A read error may produce the germline difference seen at one junction end. CDR3 size: 13 residues. CDR1 and CDR2 from the germline V gene are SSHAT and FNYEAQ (reference sequence). The entry originates in a study of blood T cell repertoires in COVID-19. The wider study: There were acute and convalescent COVID-19 samples, and they came from the United States, Italy and Spain. In each case, the material was cDNA or gDNA derived from T cells, B-cell-depleted T cells, or PBMCs.

In the source study's methods: Nucleated cell number was recorded as an estimate derived from reference gene primer amplification. TCRdb's copy holds only in-frame clones and misses some; the assay was immunoSEQ multiplex PCR. V and J calls plus clone size are reproduced from that table; the DNA served to infer D and trimming. Of some 31,000 clones listed, less than 90% were seen once; the top ten hold around 14%. The chain is built from TRBV7-7 and TRBJ1-1; possible D gene TRBD1, 5 bases. This receptor was obtained from a man between 65 and 85 years old with active COVID-19. Sequencing was carried out using peripheral blood. CDR3: CASSQTGSTEAFF. The CDR3 DNA is TGTGCTAGCAGCCAAACAGGTAGCACTGAAGCTTTCTTT.